This TCR beta chain was retrieved from a study of control samples from healthy donors and cancer patients. TCRdb's copy holds only in-frame clones and misses some; the assay was immunoSEQ multiplex PCR. The data contain more than 120,000 clones, more than 85% of them singletons. CDR1 and CDR2 (germline): MDHEN, SYDVKM. Trimming stripped 5 bases from V and 0 bases from J, with 5 bases between. This CDR3 region has 12 residues. This TCR was sampled from a man aged 30 to 39 in good health. The sequenced material came from blood. The chain is built from TRBV28 and TRBJ2-7; D call uncertain. The DNA for the CDR3 is TGTGCCAGCAGTCCCCGCTCCTACGAGCAGTACTTC. Translated: CASSPRSYEQYF.